These 12 T cell receptor beta chains originate from one sample sequenced in a study of blood T cell repertoires in COVID-19. The data were produced by immunoSEQ multiplex PCR, yet TCRdb's version contains in-frame clones alone and is incomplete. The sample carries 45,000 to 50,000 clones, 80% to 90% recorded once. Sequenced: peripheral blood. The source of these receptors is a man aged 45-65 years with acute or convalescent COVID-19.

V gene TRBV27 combines with J gene TRBJ2-7; 7 positions agree with TRBD1. CDR1 and CDR2 (germline): MNHEY, SMNVEV (reference sequence). V lost 5 bases to trimming and J lost 4 bases; unmatched junction nucleotides: 11. The CDR3 runs 15 residues. The CDR3 DNA reads as TGTGCCAGCAGTCCCCGCCTAGGGGGCGGGTACGAGCAGTACTTC. This translates into CASSPRLGGGYEQYF.

This rearrangement joins TRBV9 to TRBJ1-1, with TRBD1 matching 7 bases. Germline values: CDR1 SGDLS, CDR2 YYNGEE. This CDR3 has 14 amino acids. Trimming took 0 bases from V and 5 from J; bases not matched to a gene: 4. The CDR3 nucleotides are TGTGCCAGCAGCGTAGAGGACAGGCCGACTGAAGCTTTCTTT. As protein: CASSVEDRPTEAFF.

This chain connects TRBV14 to TRBJ2-1; perhaps TRBD1 as D (5 bases). The germline CDR1 and CDR2 sequences are SGHDN and FVKESK. Trimming cost V 1 base and J 6 bases, with 13 bases left between them. The CDR3 contains 15 residues. In DNA, the CDR3 is TGTGCCAGCAGCCAAGGTTTTTCCAGGGCCAATGAGCAGTTCTTC. As protein: CASSQGFSRANEQFF.

The J gene is TRBJ2-1, the V gene TRBV6-1; D may be TRBD1 (5 bases). Per germline, CDR1 MNHNS and CDR2 SASEGT. The length of the CDR3 is 17 residues. Trimming left V 2 bases short and J 0 bases short, with 14 bases between. CDR3 nucleotides: TGTGCCAGCAGTGAAAGGGGATCCTGGGGCTCCTACAATGAGCAGTTCTTC. Protein: CASSERGSWGSYNEQFF.

V is TRBV7-6 and J is TRBJ1-1; D gene unclear. This CDR3 is built from 15 residues. Trimming took off 2 bases at V and 1 base at J, with 11 bases between the two ends. From germline, CDR1 is SGHVS and CDR2 FNYEAQ. In DNA form, the CDR3 reads TGTGCCAGCAGCTTAAGTTCTTCAGGGAACACTGAAGCTTTCTTT. Its translation: CASSLSSSGNTEAFF.

The rearrangement uses TRBV19 and TRBJ1-4, with D possibly being TRBD1 (5 bases). Trimming took off 3 bases at V and 7 bases at J, with 12 bases between the two ends. Germline loops: CDR1 LNHDA, CDR2 SQIVND (reference sequence). CDR3 size: 14 residues. The CDR3 sequence: CASSMGPFGEKLFF. As DNA, the CDR3 is TGTGCCAGTAGTATGGGGCCATTCGGTGAAAAACTGTTTTTT.

This chain links TRBV25-1 with TRBJ2-7, with 8 bases that match TRBD2. The CDR3 spans 13 residues. The junction had 4 bases not matched to a gene; V was cut back by 2 bases and J by 7 bases. Per the germline V gene, CDR1 is MGHDK and CDR2 is SYGVNS. The CDR3: CASSEGGLGEQYF. CDR3 DNA: TGTGCCAGCAGTGAAGGGGGACTAGGGGAGCAGTACTTC.

The rearrangement links TRBV7-9 to TRBJ2-7, with a possible D match to TRBD2 (6 bases). Looked up from germline, CDR1 is SEHNR and CDR2 is FQNEAQ (reference sequence). There are 13 residues in the CDR3. V lost 5 bases and J 6 bases, leaving 14 bases between the germline ends. In DNA, the CDR3 is TGTGCCAGCAGCAAAAGGGGCGGGGTCGAGCAGTACTTC. Its protein is CASSKRGGVEQYF.

A single count supports this clone. J is TRBJ1-1 and V is TRBV27; weak D call: TRBD1 (6 bases). This CDR3 has 12 residues. V was trimmed by 6 bases and J by 5 bases, leaving 10 bases between them. Germline V gene lookup returns CDR1 MNHEY and CDR2 SMNVEV (reference sequence). CDR3 in amino acids: CASRQGWTEAFF. In DNA form, the CDR3 reads TGTGCCAGCAGACAGGGTTGGACTGAAGCTTTCTTT.

The genes are TRBV7-3 and TRBJ1-1; possible D gene TRBD1, 6 bases. With 3 bases removed from V and 7 bases from J, the gap between germline ends came to 18 bases. Per germline, CDR1 SGHTA and CDR2 FQGTGA. The CDR3 is 15 residues long. The CDR3 bases are TGTGCCAGCAGCTTGGGGCCGGGACAAGGGGTTGAAGCTTTCTTT. Translation: CASSLGPGQGVEAFF. Full variable domain (outside the CDR3, taken from reference TRBV7-3 and TRBJ1-1): GAGVSQTPSNKVTEKGKYVELRCDPISGHTALYWYRQSLGQGPEFLIYFQGTGAADDSGLPNDRFFAVRPEGSVSTLKIQRTERGDSAVYLCASSLGPGQGVEAFFGQGTRLTVV.

This chain joins TRBV5-1 and TRBJ2-3; 12 bases match TRBD2. The V gene's germline CDR1 is SGHRS and CDR2 YFSETQ. CDR3 size: 15 residues. J lost 2 bases, V lost 6 bases, and 4 bases had no gene match. The CDR3 coding sequence is TGCGCCAGCACGAGGACTAGCGGGGTCACAGATACGCAGTATTTT. Its protein is CASTRTSGVTDTQYF. The entire variable domain, with the rest obtained from reference TRBV5-1 and TRBJ2-3, is as follows: KAGVTQTPRYLIKTRGQQVTLSCSPISGHRSVSWYQQTPGQGLQFLFEYFSETQRNKGNFPGRFSGRQFSNSRSEMNVSTLELGDSALYLCASTRTSGVTDTQYFGPGTRLTVL.

The chain joins TRBV2 to TRBJ1-2; 7 nucleotides align to TRBD1. The junction had 8 bases not matched to a gene; V was cut back by 7 bases and J by 0 bases. This CDR3 spans 15 amino acids. In germline, CDR1 is SNHLY, CDR2 FYNNEI. CDR3 nucleotides: TGTGCCAGCAACTGGGACAGAGATACTAACTATGGCTACACCTTC. Translated, it gives CASNWDRDTNYGYTF.